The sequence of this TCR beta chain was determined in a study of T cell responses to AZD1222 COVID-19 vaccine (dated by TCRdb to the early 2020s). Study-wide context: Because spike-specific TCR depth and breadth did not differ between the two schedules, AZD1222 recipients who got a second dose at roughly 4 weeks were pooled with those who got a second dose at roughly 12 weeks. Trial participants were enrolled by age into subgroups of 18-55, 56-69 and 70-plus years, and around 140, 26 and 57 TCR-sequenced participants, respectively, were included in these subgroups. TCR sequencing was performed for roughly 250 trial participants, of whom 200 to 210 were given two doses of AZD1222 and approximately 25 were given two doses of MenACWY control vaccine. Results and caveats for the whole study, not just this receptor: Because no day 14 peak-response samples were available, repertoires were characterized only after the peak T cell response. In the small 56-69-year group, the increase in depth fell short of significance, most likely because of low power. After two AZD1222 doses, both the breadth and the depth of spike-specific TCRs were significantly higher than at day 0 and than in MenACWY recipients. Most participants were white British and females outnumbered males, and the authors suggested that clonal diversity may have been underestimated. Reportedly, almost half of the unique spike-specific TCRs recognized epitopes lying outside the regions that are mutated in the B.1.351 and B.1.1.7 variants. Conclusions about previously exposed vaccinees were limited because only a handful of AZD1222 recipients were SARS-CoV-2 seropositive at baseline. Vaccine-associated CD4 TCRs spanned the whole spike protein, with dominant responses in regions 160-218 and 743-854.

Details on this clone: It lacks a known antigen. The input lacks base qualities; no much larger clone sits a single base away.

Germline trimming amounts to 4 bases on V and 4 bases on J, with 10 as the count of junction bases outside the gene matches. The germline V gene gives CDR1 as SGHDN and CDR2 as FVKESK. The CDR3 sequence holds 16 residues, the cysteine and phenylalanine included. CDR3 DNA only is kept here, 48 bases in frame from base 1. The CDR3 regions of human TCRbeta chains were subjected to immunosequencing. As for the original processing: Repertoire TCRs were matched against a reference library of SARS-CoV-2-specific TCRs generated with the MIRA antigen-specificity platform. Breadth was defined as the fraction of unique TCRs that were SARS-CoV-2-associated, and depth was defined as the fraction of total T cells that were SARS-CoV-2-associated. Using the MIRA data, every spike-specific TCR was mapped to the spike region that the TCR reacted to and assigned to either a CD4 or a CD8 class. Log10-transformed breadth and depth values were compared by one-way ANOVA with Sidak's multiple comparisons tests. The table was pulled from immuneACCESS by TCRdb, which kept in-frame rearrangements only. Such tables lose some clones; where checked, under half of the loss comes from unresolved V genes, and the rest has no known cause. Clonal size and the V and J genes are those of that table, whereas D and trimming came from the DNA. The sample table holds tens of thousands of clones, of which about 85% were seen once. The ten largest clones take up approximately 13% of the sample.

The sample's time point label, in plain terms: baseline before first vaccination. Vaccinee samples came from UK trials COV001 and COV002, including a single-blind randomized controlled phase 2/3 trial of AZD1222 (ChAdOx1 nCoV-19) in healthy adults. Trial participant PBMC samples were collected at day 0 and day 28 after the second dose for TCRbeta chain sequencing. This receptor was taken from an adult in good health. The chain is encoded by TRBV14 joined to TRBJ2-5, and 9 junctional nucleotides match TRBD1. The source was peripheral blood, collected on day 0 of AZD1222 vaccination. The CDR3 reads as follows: CASSRPDRGWRETQYF. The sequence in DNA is TGTGCCAGCAGCCGCCCGGACAGGGGATGGCGAGAGACCCAGTACTTC.